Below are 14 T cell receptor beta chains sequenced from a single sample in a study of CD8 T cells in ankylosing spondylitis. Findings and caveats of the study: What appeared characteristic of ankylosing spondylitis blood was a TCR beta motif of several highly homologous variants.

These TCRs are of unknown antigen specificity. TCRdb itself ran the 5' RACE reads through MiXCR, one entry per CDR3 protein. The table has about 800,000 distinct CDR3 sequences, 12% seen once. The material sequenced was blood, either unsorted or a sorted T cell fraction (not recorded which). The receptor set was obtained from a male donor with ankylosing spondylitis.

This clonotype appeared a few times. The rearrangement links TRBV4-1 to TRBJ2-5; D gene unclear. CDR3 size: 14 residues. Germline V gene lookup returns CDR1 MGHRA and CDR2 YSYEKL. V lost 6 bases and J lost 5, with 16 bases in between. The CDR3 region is CASSQSRLVETQYF. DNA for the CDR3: TGCGCCAGCAGTCAGTCGCGACTGGTTGAGACCCAGTACTTC.

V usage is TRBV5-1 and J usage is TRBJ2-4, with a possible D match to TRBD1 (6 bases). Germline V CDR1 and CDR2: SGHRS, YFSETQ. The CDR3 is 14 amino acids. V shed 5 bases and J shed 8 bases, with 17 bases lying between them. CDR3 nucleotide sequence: TGCGCCAGCAGGGTTAATACAGGGTCGTACATTCAGTACTTC. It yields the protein CASRVNTGSYIQYF.

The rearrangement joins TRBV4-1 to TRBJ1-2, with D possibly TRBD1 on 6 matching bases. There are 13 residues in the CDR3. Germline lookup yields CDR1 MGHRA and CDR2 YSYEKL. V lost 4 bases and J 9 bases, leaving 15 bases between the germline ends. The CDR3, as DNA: TGCGCCAGCAGCCGAGACAGGCTTCGAAGCTACACCTTC. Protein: CASSRDRLRSYTF.

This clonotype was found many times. The CDR3 spells CAITPELNYGYTF. The CDR3 DNA follows: TGTGCCATCACTCCGGAGCTTAACTATGGCTACACCTTC. This chain joins TRBV10-3 and TRBJ1-2; the D is unclear. Per the germline V gene, CDR1 is ENHRY and CDR2 is SYGVKD. This CDR3 has 13 residues. Trimming took off 7 bases at V and 1 base at J, with 10 bases between the two ends.

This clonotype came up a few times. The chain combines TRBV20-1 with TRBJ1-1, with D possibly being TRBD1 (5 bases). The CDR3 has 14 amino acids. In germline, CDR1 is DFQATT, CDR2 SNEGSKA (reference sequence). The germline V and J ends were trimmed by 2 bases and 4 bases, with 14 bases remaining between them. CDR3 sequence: CSARPPSGGTEAFF. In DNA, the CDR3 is TGCAGTGCTAGACCCCCCTCTGGGGGCACTGAAGCTTTCTTT.

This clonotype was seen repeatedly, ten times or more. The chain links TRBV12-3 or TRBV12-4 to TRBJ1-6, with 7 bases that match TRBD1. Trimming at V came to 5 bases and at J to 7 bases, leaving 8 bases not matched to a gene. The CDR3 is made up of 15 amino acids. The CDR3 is CASSPWDRINSPLHF. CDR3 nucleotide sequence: TGTGCCAGCAGTCCCTGGGACAGAATCAATTCACCCCTCCACTTT.

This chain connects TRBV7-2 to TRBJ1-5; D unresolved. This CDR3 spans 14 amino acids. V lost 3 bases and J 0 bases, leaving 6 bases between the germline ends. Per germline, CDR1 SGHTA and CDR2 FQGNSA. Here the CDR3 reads CASSFIDSNQPQHF. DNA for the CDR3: TGTGCCAGCAGCTTCATAGATAGCAATCAGCCCCAGCATTTT.

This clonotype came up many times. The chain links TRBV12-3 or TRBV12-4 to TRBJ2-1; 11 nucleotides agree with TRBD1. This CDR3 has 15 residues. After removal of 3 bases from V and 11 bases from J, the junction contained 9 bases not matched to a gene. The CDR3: CASSLSGQGASKQFF. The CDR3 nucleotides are TGTGCCAGCAGTTTGTCCGGACAGGGGGCGTCGAAGCAGTTCTTC.

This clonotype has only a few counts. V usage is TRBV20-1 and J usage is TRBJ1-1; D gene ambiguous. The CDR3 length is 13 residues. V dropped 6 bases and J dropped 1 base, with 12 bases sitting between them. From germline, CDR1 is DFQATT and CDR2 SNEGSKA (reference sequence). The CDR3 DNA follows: TGCAGTGCCTTTTTCGGTGGGAACACTGAAGCTTTCTTT. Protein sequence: CSAFFGGNTEAFF.

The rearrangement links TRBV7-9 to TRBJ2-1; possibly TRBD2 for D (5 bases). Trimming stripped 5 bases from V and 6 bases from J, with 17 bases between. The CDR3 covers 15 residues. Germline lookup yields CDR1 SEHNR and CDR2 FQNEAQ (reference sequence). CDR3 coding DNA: TGTGCCAGCAGCACCCACCGGGGTCCGGGCAATGAGCAGTTCTTC. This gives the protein CASSTHRGPGNEQFF.

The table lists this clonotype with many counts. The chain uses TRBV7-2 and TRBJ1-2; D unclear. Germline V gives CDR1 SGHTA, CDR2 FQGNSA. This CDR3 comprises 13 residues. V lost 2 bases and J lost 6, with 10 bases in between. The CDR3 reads CASSLRGSNGYTF. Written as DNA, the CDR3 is TGTGCCAGCAGCTTACGGGGAAGTAATGGCTACACCTTC.

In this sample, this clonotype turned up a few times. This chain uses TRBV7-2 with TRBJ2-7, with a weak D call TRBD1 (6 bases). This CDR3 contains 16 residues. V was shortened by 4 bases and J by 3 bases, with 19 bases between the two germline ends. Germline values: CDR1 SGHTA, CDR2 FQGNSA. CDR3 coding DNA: TGTGCCAGCAGCTATGGGGTCCTCCGGGACAACTACGAGCAGTACTTC. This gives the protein CASSYGVLRDNYEQYF.

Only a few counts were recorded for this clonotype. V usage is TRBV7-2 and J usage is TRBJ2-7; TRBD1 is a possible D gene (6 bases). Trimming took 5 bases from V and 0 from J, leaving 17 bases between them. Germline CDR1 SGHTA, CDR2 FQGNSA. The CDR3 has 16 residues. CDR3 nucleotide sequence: TGTGCCAGCAGCCGAGATGACAGGTTCCTCTCCTACGAGCAGTACTTC. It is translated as CASSRDDRFLSYEQYF.

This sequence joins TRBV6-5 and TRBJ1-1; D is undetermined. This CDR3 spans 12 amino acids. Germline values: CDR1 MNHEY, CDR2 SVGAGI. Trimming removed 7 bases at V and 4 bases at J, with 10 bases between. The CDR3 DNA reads TGTGCCAGCACCCGGGCCGGCACTGAAGCTTTCTTT. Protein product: CASTRAGTEAFF.